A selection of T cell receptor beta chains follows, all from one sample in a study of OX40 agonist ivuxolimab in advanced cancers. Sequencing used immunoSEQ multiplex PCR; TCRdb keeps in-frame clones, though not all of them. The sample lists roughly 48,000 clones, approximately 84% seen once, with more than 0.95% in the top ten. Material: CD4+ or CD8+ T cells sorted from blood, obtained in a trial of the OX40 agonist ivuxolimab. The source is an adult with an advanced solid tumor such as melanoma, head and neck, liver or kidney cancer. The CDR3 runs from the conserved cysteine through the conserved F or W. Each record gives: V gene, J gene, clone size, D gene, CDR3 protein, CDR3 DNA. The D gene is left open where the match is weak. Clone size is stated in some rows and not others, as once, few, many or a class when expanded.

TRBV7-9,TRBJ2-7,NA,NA,CASSFLRGAPYEQYF,TGTGCCAGCAGCTTCCTCAGGGGGGCCCCCTACGAGCAGTACTTC
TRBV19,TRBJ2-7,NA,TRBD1,CASSIVGTGGYEQYF,TGTGCCAGTAGTATAGTAGGGACAGGGGGCTACGAGCAGTACTTC
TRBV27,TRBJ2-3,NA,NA,CASSLFLPRSTDTQYF,TGTGCCAGCAGTTTATTTCTGCCCCGCAGCACAGATACGCAGTATTTT
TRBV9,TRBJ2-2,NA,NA,CASSVLWSSNTGELFF,TGTGCCAGCAGCGTACTCTGGTCGTCGAACACCGGGGAGCTGTTTTTT
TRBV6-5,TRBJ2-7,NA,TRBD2,CASSYRGGALSEQYF,TGTGCCAGCAGTTACCGGGGAGGGGCGCTGAGCGAGCAGTACTTC
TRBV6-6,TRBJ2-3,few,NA,CASSYGQGGDTQYF,TGTGCCAGCAGTTACGGGCAGGGAGGAGATACGCAGTATTTT
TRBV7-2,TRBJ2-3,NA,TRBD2,CASSLAGVITDTQYF,TGTGCCAGCAGTTTAGCGGGGGTGATCACAGATACGCAGTATTTT
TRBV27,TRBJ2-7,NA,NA,CASSSYTNPGNEQYF,TGTGCCAGCAGTTCTTACACGAACCCTGGAAACGAGCAGTACTTC
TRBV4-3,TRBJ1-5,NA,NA,CASRLDTNSNQPQHF,TGCGCCAGCAGACTTGACACGAATAGCAATCAGCCCCAGCATTTT
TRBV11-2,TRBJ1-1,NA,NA,CASSKGTQKAFF,TGTGCCAGCAGCAAAGGGACACAGAAAGCTTTCTTT
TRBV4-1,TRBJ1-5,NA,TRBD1,CASSQEGQGSQPQHF,TGCGCCAGCAGCCAAGAGGGACAGGGTAGCCAGCCCCAGCATTTT
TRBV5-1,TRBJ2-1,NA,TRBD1,CASSLAGQGALDEQFF,TGCGCCAGCAGCTTGGCCGGGCAGGGGGCATTGGATGAGCAGTTCTTC
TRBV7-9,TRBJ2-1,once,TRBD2,CASSLSRLAMGEQFF,TGTGCCAGCAGCCTTTCTAGACTAGCTATGGGTGAGCAGTTCTTC
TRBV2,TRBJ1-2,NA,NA,CASSGAYGYTF,TGTGCCAGCAGTGGGGCCTATGGCTACACCTTC
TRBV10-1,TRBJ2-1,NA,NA,CASSDRWWVHEQFF,TGCGCCAGCAGTGATCGGTGGTGGGTGCATGAGCAGTTCTTC
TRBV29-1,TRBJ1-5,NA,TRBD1,CSVVWAGGGGSNQPQHF,TGCAGCGTTGTGTGGGCAGGGGGGGGCGGCAGCAATCAGCCCCAGCATTTT
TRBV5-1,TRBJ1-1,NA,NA,CASSLSSGVKSTEAFF,TGCGCCAGCAGCTTGTCCTCCGGGGTTAAGAGCACTGAAGCTTTCTTT
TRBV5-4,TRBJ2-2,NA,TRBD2,CASIKASGGTNTGELFF,TGTGCCAGCATCAAGGCTAGCGGGGGCACCAACACCGGGGAGCTGTTTTTT
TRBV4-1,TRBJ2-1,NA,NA,CATRQQGSGSGEQFF,TGCGCCACCAGACAACAGGGATCGGGATCGGGTGAGCAGTTCTTC
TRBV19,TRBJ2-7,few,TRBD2,CASSIGLAGDLYSSYEQYF,TGTGCCAGTAGTATTGGCCTAGCGGGGGACCTGTACAGTTCCTACGAGCAGTACTTC
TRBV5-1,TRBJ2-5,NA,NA,CASTRSGSMQETQYF,TGCGCCAGCACCCGATCCGGGTCCATGCAAGAGACCCAGTACTTC
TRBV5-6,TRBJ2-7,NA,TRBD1,CASSLTGGPYEQYF,TGTGCCAGCAGCTTAACAGGGGGTCCTTACGAGCAGTACTTC
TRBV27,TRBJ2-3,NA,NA,CASSFRTDTQYF,TGTGCCAGCAGTTTTCGTACAGATACGCAGTATTTT
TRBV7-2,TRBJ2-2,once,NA,CASSRSGGGNTGELFF,TGTGCCAGCAGCCGCTCAGGGGGGGGAAACACCGGGGAGCTGTTTTTT
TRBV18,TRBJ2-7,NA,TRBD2,CASSPSGTTVHEQYF,TGTGCCAGCTCTCCCTCCGGGACTACCGTCCACGAGCAGTACTTC
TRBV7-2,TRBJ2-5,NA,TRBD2,CASSTGLASGKRKTQYF,TGTGCCAGCAGCACCGGACTAGCAAGCGGAAAAAGGAAGACCCAGTACTTC